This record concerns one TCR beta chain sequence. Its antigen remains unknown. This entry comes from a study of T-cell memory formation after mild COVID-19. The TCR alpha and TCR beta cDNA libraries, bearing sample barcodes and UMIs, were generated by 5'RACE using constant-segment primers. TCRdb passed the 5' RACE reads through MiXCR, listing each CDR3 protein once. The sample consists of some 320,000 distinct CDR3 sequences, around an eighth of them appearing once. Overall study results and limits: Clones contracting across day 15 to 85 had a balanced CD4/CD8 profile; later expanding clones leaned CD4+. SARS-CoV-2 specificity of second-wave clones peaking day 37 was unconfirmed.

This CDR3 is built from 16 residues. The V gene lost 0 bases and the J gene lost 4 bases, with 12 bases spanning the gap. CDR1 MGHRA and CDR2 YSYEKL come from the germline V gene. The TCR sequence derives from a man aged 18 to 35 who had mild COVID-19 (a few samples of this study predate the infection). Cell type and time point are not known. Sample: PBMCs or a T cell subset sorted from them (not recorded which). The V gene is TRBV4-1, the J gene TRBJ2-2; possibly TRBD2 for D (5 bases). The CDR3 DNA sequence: TGCGCCAGCAGCCAAGAGCTAGCCTCGACCACCGGGGAGCTGTTTTTT. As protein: CASSQELASTTGELFF.